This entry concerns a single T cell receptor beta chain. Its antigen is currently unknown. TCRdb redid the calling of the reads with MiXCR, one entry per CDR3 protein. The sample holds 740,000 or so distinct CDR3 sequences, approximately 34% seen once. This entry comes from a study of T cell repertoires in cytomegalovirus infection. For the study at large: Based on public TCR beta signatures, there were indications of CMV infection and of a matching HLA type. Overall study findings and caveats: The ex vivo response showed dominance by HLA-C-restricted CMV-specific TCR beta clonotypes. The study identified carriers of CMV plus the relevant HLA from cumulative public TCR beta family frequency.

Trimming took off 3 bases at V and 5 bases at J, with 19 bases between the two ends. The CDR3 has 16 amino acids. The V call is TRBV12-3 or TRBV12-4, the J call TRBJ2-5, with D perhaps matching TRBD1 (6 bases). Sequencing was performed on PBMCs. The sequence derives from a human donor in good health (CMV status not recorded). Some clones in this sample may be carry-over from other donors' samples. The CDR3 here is CASSLGRGGFRETQYF. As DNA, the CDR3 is TGTGCCAGCAGTTTGGGCCGTGGGGGCTTTCGGGAGACCCAGTACTTC.